A single sample is the source of the 30 T cell receptor beta chains below, sequenced in a study of T cell responses to AZD1222 COVID-19 vaccine. The table came from immunoSEQ multiplex PCR; TCRdb's copy has only in-frame clones and leaves some out. Of 95,000 to 110,000 clones in the sample, around 92% were seen once. Sequenced material: peripheral blood, taken 28 days after the second AZD1222 dose. These receptors originate from an adult who received the AZD1222 COVID-19 vaccine.

V is TRBV19 and J is TRBJ1-2, with D tentatively TRBD1 (6 bases). This CDR3 contains 16 residues. V gave up 3 bases and J gave up 2 bases, with 16 bases separating them. The germline V gene encodes CDR1 LNHDA and CDR2 SQIVND (reference sequence). As DNA, the CDR3 is TGTGCCAGTAGTATCCCCGCGGGAGGGGGAAACTATGGCTACACCTTC. Amino acids: CASSIPAGGGNYGYTF.

This rearrangement joins TRBV18 to TRBJ2-4; 8 bases map to TRBD1. Trimming removed 3 bases from V and 0 bases from J; junction bases left unmatched: 7. Per the germline V gene, CDR1 is KGHSH and CDR2 is LQKENI. This CDR3 has 17 amino acids. This CDR3 reads CASSPKGQALAKNIQYF. CDR3 coding DNA: TGTGCCAGCTCACCCAAGGGACAGGCTTTAGCCAAAAACATTCAGTACTTC.

The chain joins TRBV5-1 to TRBJ1-2; 7 nucleotides match TRBD1. Germline V CDR1 and CDR2: SGHRS, YFSETQ. V dropped 4 bases and J dropped 0; count of bases not matched to a gene: 3. The CDR3 has 14 residues. The CDR3 here is CASSRDSSNYGYTF. The CDR3 DNA follows: TGCGCCAGCAGCCGGGACAGTTCTAACTATGGCTACACCTTC.

The chain recombines TRBV7-9 with TRBJ2-1, with D maybe TRBD1 (6 bases). From germline, CDR1 is SEHNR and CDR2 FQNEAQ (reference sequence). CDR3 length: 14 residues. V gave up 4 bases and J gave up 6 bases, with 13 bases separating them. The CDR3 is CASSYRAAGNEQFF. CDR3 bases: TGTGCCAGCAGCTACAGGGCGGCTGGCAATGAGCAGTTCTTC.

The CDR3 spells CSASSSGSVAYNEQFF. CDR3 in DNA: TGCAGTGCTAGTTCTAGCGGGAGTGTTGCCTACAATGAGCAGTTCTTC. The chain combines TRBV20-1 with TRBJ2-1, with 10 bases identical to TRBD2. Germline assignment: CDR1 DFQATT and CDR2 SNEGSKA (reference sequence). The V segment lost 3 bases and the J segment 2 bases; nucleotides outside the gene matches: 7. CDR3 size: 16 residues.

The chain links TRBV6-5 to TRBJ1-6, with D possibly matching TRBD1 (6 bases). The CDR3 contains 15 residues. The V end lost 6 bases, the J end lost 7 bases, and 16 bases lay between the germline ends. In germline, CDR1 is MNHEY, CDR2 SVGAGI. The CDR3 DNA reads as TGTGCCAGCAGAGTATCACAGGGTTCGAATTCACCCCTCCACTTT. It specifies CASRVSQGSNSPLHF.

The chain combines TRBV4-3 with TRBJ2-1; D gene uncertain. Trimming removed 0 bases at V and 6 bases at J, with 15 bases between. The CDR3 covers 16 residues. Germline CDR1 and CDR2: LGHNA and YSLEER. The CDR3 DNA reads TGCGCCAGCAGCCAAGAACAATACGGGTTTGGCAATGAGCAGTTCTTC. This translates into CASSQEQYGFGNEQFF.

This clone was counted once. V is TRBV5-8 and J is TRBJ1-6; D is ambiguous. The ends were cut back, 6 bases at V and 6 bases at J, with 16 bases in the middle. The CDR3 has 15 residues. CDR1 SGHTS and CDR2 YDEGEE come from the germline V gene. CDR3 residues: CASTSAFWGNSPLHF. In DNA, the CDR3 is TGTGCCAGCACCTCGGCATTTTGGGGTAATTCACCCCTCCACTTT.

Comment on this clone: In the same sample, other DNA sequences code for this CDR3. The genes are TRBV7-8 and TRBJ1-2, with unresolved D. V lost 3 bases and J lost 0, with 8 bases in between. This CDR3 is built from 14 residues. Looked up from germline, CDR1 is SGHVS and CDR2 is FQNEAQ. CDR3 sequence (DNA): TGTGCCAGCAGCTTGCGAACATCTAACTATGGCTACACCTTC. Its protein product is CASSLRTSNYGYTF. Looking up the rest from reference TRBV7-8 and TRBJ1-2 gives the full variable domain: GAGVSQSPRYKVAKRGQDVALRCDPISGHVSLFWYQQALGQGPEFLTYFQNEAQLDKSGLPSDRFFAERPEGSVSTLKIQRTQQEDSAVYLCASSLRTSNYGYTFGSGTRLTVV.

In this sample, this clone turned up once. The rearrangement uses TRBV5-4 and TRBJ1-2; the D gene is possibly TRBD1 (5 bases). Trimming removed 0 bases at V and 1 base at J, with 19 bases between. The germline V gene encodes CDR1 SGHNT and CDR2 YYREEE (reference sequence). This CDR3 comprises 18 residues. The CDR3: CASSLGAATGPYNYGYTF. CDR3 DNA sequence: TGTGCCAGCAGCTTGGGGGCCGCAACAGGTCCTTATAACTATGGCTACACCTTC.

The V and J genes are TRBV29-1 and TRBJ2-5; D possibly corresponds to TRBD2 (5 bases). Germline V gene sequence: CDR1 SQVTM, CDR2 ANQGSEA. The CDR3 is 13 residues long. The ends were cut back, 1 base at V and 6 bases at J, with 12 bases in the middle. Here the CDR3 reads CSVEAGVGKTQYF. CDR3 in DNA: TGCAGCGTTGAAGCCGGGGTAGGGAAGACCCAGTACTTC.

The chain is built from TRBV29-1 and TRBJ1-2, with D hard to call. The germline V and J ends were trimmed by 8 bases and 1 base, with 14 bases remaining between them. Per germline, CDR1 SQVTM and CDR2 ANQGSEA. The CDR3 extends over 13 amino acids. CDR3 in amino acids: CSTRRGVNYGYTF. Here the CDR3 DNA reads TGCAGCACAAGGAGAGGAGTTAACTATGGCTACACCTTC.

The gene calls are TRBV6-2 or TRBV6-3 and TRBJ2-1, with 10 bases lining up with TRBD1. This CDR3 spans 15 amino acids. The germline CDR1 and CDR2 sequences are MNHEY and SVGEGT. With V trimmed by 6 bases and J by 8 bases, 10 bases remained unmatched. In DNA, the CDR3 is TGTGCCAGCAGCTCAGGCGGGACAGGGGTTTATGAGCAGTTCTTC. Protein sequence: CASSSGGTGVYEQFF.

The genes are TRBV28 and TRBJ2-1; 7 bases agree with TRBD2. CDR1 and CDR2 from the germline V gene are MDHEN and SYDVKM. V trimming: 2 bases; J trimming: 6 bases; junction bases outside the gene matches: 10. The CDR3 is 16 amino acids. CDR3 sequence reads: CASSLSSAGVGNEQFF. CDR3 in DNA: TGTGCCAGCAGTTTAAGTTCGGCGGGAGTGGGCAATGAGCAGTTCTTC.

The rearrangement links TRBV6-2 or TRBV6-3 to TRBJ1-1, with D tentatively TRBD1 (6 bases). With 4 bases removed from V and 4 bases from J, the gap between germline ends came to 16 bases. The CDR3 contains 15 residues. CDR1 is MNHEY, CDR2 SVGEGT, per germline. CDR3 sequence reads: CASSSPWGQATEAFF. The DNA for the CDR3 is TGTGCCAGCAGTTCCCCTTGGGGACAAGCCACTGAAGCTTTCTTT.

This clone was found once. V gene TRBV28 combines with J gene TRBJ2-1; 11 bases are shared with TRBD2. The V segment lost 3 bases and the J segment 5 bases; nucleotides outside the gene matches: 6. The CDR3 covers 16 residues. The germline V gene has CDR1 MDHEN and CDR2 SYDVKM. The CDR3 nucleotides read TGTGCCAGCAGTTTTGAAGGGACTAGCGGCCACAATGAGCAGTTCTTC. Translating gives CASSFEGTSGHNEQFF.

V gene TRBV27 combines with J gene TRBJ1-2; D remains unclear. CDR3 size: 13 residues. V was clipped by 9 bases and J by 0 bases, with 11 bases between them. CDR1 MNHEY and CDR2 SMNVEV come from the germline V gene (reference sequence). CDR3 nucleotides: TGTGCCAGTTCGGAGCGTCCTAACTATGGCTACACCTTC. Encoded protein: CASSERPNYGYTF.

The chain uses TRBV5-4 and TRBJ2-3; D is uncertain. Germline V CDR1 and CDR2: SGHNT, YYREEE (reference sequence). CDR3 length: 15 amino acids. The germline V and J ends were trimmed by 0 bases and 2 bases, with 10 bases remaining between them. CDR3: CASSLDGRDTDTQYF. The CDR3 nucleotides are TGTGCCAGCAGCTTGGACGGCCGTGACACAGATACGCAGTATTTT.

The V gene is TRBV7-6, the J gene TRBJ2-3; D may be TRBD2 (5 bases). The ends were cut back, 2 bases at V and 4 bases at J, with 13 bases in the middle. There are 15 residues in the CDR3. The germline CDR1 and CDR2 sequences are SGHVS and FNYEAQ. Here the CDR3 reads CASSLSTLASDTQYF. DNA of the CDR3: TGTGCCAGCAGCTTATCGACTCTAGCATCAGATACGCAGTATTTT.

In this sample, this clone turned up a few times. The rearrangement joins TRBV18 to TRBJ2-5; D is perhaps TRBD2 (6 bases). Germline V gene data show CDR1 as KGHSH and CDR2 as LQKENI. This CDR3 is built from 15 residues. V was clipped by 0 bases and J by 1 base, with 9 bases between them. CDR3 sequence: CASSPPSAGQETQYF. CDR3 nucleotides: TGTGCCAGCTCACCACCCTCAGCGGGCCAAGAGACCCAGTACTTC.

V gene TRBV5-5 combines with J gene TRBJ1-5; the match to TRBD1 covers 7 bases. Trimming removed 0 bases from V and 9 bases from J; junction bases left unmatched: 0. The CDR3 sequence is 12 residues long. Germline V gene data show CDR1 as SGHKS and CDR2 as YYEKEE (reference sequence). The CDR3 coding sequence is TGTGCCAGCAGCTTGGGGACAGGGCCCCAGCATTTT. Protein sequence: CASSLGTGPQHF.

The chain has TRBV18 and TRBJ1-6; TRBD1 agrees at 11 bases. The V gene end was trimmed by 1 base and the J gene end by 9 bases; junction bases not matched to a gene: 8. The CDR3 runs 17 residues. Looked up from germline, CDR1 is KGHSH and CDR2 is LQKENI. In DNA form, the CDR3 reads TGTGCCAGCTCACCACTGGAAACCGGGACAGGGGGTTCACCCCTCCACTTT. Translating it yields CASSPLETGTGGSPLHF. Together with reference TRBV18 and TRBJ1-6, the CDR3 gives the full variable domain: NAGVMQNPRHLVRRRGQEARLRCSPMKGHSHVYWYRQLPEEGLKFMVYLQKENIIDESGMPKERFSAEFPKEGPSILRIQQVVRGDSAAYFCASSPLETGTGGSPLHFGNGTRLTVT.

V and J are TRBV20-1 and TRBJ1-1; 8 nucleotides line up with TRBD1. From germline, CDR1 is DFQATT and CDR2 SNEGSKA (reference sequence). CDR3 length equals 15 residues. V shed 3 bases, J shed 5 bases, and the junction held 11 bases outside the gene matches. CDR3 residues: CSASPGTGLGTEAFF. As DNA, the CDR3 is TGCAGTGCTAGTCCCGGGACAGGATTAGGAACTGAAGCTTTCTTT.

This chain connects TRBV24-1 to TRBJ2-2; D is perhaps TRBD2 (5 bases). V was trimmed by 9 bases and J by 2 bases, leaving 9 bases between them. Germline values: CDR1 KGHDR, CDR2 SFDVKD. The CDR3 runs 13 residues. The CDR3 loop reads CATEGQNTGELFF. The CDR3, as DNA: TGTGCCACCGAGGGCCAAAACACCGGGGAGCTGTTTTTT.

The rearrangement links TRBV7-9 to TRBJ2-7; D unclear. From germline, CDR1 is SEHNR and CDR2 FQNEAQ (reference sequence). V was trimmed by 8 bases and J by 2 bases, leaving 7 bases between them. The CDR3 has 11 residues. The CDR3 DNA reads TGTGCCAGCTCCAAGGCCTACGAGCAGTACTTC. This codes for CASSKAYEQYF.

Regarding this clone: A read error may explain this, as a much larger clone is one base away. The chain joins TRBV5-5 to TRBJ2-3, with 7 bases that match TRBD2. The CDR3 covers 13 residues. The germline V gene encodes CDR1 SGHKS and CDR2 YYEKEE (reference sequence). Trimming removed 4 bases from V and 1 base from J; junction bases left unmatched: 0. The CDR3 here is CASSGGGTDTQYF. DNA of the CDR3: TGTGCCAGCAGCGGGGGGGGCACAGATACGCAGTATTTT.

Details on this clone: With a much larger clone just one base away, this may be a read error. The V gene is TRBV5-5, the J gene TRBJ2-7, with 8 bases lining up with TRBD1. The V segment lost 0 bases and the J segment 1 base; nucleotides outside the gene matches: 0. The CDR3 has 14 residues. CDR1 SGHKS and CDR2 YYEKEE come from the germline V gene (reference sequence). The CDR3 DNA is TGTGCCAGCAGCTTGGGACAGGGGTCCTACGAGCAGTACTTC. Translation gives CASSLGQGSYEQYF.

The genes are TRBV18 and TRBJ2-7; tentative D call: TRBD1 (5 bases). The V end was cut by 6 bases, the J end by 4 bases, with 16 bases between. Germline assignment: CDR1 KGHSH and CDR2 LQKENI. The CDR3 has 14 amino acids. As DNA, the CDR3 is TGTGCCAGCTCCCAAGCAGCCGCAGGGTACGAGCAGTACTTC. As protein: CASSQAAAGYEQYF.

The chain has TRBV19 and TRBJ1-5, with 12 nucleotides matching TRBD1. J gave up 4 bases and V 3 bases, and 4 bases lay outside the gene matches. The V gene's germline CDR1 is LNHDA and CDR2 SQIVND (reference sequence). This CDR3 region has 16 residues. The CDR3 DNA sequence: TGTGCCAGTAGTATGGGGGACAGGGGGCTAAATCAGCCCCAGCATTTT. The encoded protein is CASSMGDRGLNQPQHF.

This clone has just one count. The chain carries TRBV3-1 (or the pseudogene TRBV3-2) and TRBJ2-7; 11 bases agree with TRBD1. V was clipped by 3 bases and J by 8 bases; unmatched bases: 6. The germline V gene encodes CDR1 LGHDT and CDR2 YNNKEL (reference sequence). The CDR3 extends over 14 amino acids. CDR3 in DNA: TGTGCCAGCAGCCAGGGGACAGGGGGTATGAAGCAGTACTTC. It is translated as CASSQGTGGMKQYF.